The 21 T cell receptor beta chains listed next were all sequenced from one sample in a study of Ad26.COV2.S vaccination and SARS-CoV-2 variants. Produced via immunoSEQ multiplex PCR; TCRdb's table is partial and in-frame only. The table includes around 320,000 clones, approximately 86% detected once. Sample treatment: about 20 received Ad26.COV2.S at low or high dose, single or two shots; about five received placebo; per-sample allocation not given. Sampling occurred on day 63 after the first vaccine or placebo injection. Sequencing was performed on peripheral blood, taken in a trial of Ad26.COV2.S vaccine versus placebo. The receptors come from a person aged 18-65 years who received the Ad26.COV2.S COVID-19 vaccine or a placebo.

Only a few counts were recorded for this clone. V usage is TRBV19 and J usage is TRBJ1-6; possible D gene TRBD1, 6 bases. CDR1 and CDR2 (germline): LNHDA, SQIVND (reference sequence). The V end lost 10 bases, the J end lost 9 bases, and 16 bases lay between the germline ends. This CDR3 comprises 13 residues. DNA of the CDR3: TGTGCCACTGGATCAGGGGACCTTTCACCCCTCCACTTT. Its protein product is CATGSGDLSPLHF.

This chain connects TRBV7-3 to TRBJ2-1; the match to TRBD2 covers 8 bases. CDR3 length: 15 amino acids. CDR1 and CDR2 (germline): SGHTA, FQGTGA. V lost 5 bases, J lost 7 bases, and 10 bases stayed unmatched. The CDR3 DNA sequence: TGTGCCAGCAGCAAAAACGGGAGGGAAGGGAATGAGCAGTTCTTC. This translates into CASSKNGREGNEQFF.

This chain uses TRBV12-3 or TRBV12-4 with TRBJ1-5; D unresolved. The germline V and J ends were trimmed by 1 base and 4 bases, with 5 bases remaining between them. CDR3 length equals 13 residues. The CDR3 DNA sequence: TGTGCCAGCAGTTTAGTCCAGAATCAGCCCCAGCATTTT. Protein sequence: CASSLVQNQPQHF.

The V gene is TRBV4-3, the J gene TRBJ2-2; either TRBD1 or TRBD2 may fit D (5 bases each). The CDR3 is 16 amino acids. The germline V gene has CDR1 LGHNA and CDR2 YSLEER. The V end lost 0 bases, the J end lost 5 bases, and 13 bases lay between the germline ends. CDR3 DNA sequence: TGCGCCAGCAGCCAAGATCCTGGCGAGGGGACCGGGGAGCTGTTTTTT. Residues: CASSQDPGEGTGELFF.

The chain combines TRBV2 with TRBJ2-3, with 7 bases fitting TRBD2. V lost 11 bases to trimming and J lost 3 bases; unmatched junction nucleotides: 5. Germline CDR1 and CDR2: SNHLY and FYNNEI. CDR3 length equals 12 residues. The CDR3 here is CAWGGGTDTQYF. In nucleotides, the CDR3 is TGTGCCTGGGGCGGGGGAACAGATACGCAGTATTTT. The full variable domain, its missing parts supplied by reference TRBV2 and TRBJ2-3, is EPEVTQTPSHQVTQMGQEVILRCVPISNHLYFYWYRQILGQKVEFLVSFYNNEISEKSEIFDDQFSVERPDGSNFTLKIRSTKLEDSAMYFCAWGGGTDTQYFGPGTRLTVL.

Only one count was recorded for this clone. V gene TRBV9 combines with J gene TRBJ2-7; 7 bases fit TRBD1. The CDR3 is 16 residues long. V gave up 2 bases and J gave up 2 bases; unmatched junction bases: 10. Per germline, CDR1 SGDLS and CDR2 YYNGEE. The CDR3 spells CASSVLGTALAYEQYF. The CDR3 DNA sequence: TGTGCCAGCAGCGTCCTCGGGACAGCTCTCGCCTACGAGCAGTACTTC.

In the case of this clone: The same CDR3 is also encoded by other DNA sequences in this sample. The rearrangement uses TRBV9 and TRBJ1-2, with 8 bases matching TRBD1. J lost 4 bases, V lost 0 bases, and 2 bases had no gene match. CDR1 SGDLS and CDR2 YYNGEE come from the germline V gene. CDR3 length: 14 residues. CDR3 coding DNA: TGTGCCAGCAGCGTAGGAGGACAGGGCTATGGCTACACCTTC. This translates into CASSVGGQGYGYTF.

A single count supports this clone. The DNA of the CDR3 is TGTGCCAGCAGCCAAGATGGGACAGTCTATGGCTACACCTTC. It yields the protein CASSQDGTVYGYTF. V and J are TRBV14 and TRBJ1-2; TRBD1 matches at 7 bases. Per the germline V gene, CDR1 is SGHDN and CDR2 is FVKESK. Trimming cost V 0 bases and J 4 bases; bases outside gene matches: 2. CDR3 size: 14 residues.

This chain links TRBV4-1 with TRBJ1-2; TRBD1 might be the D (5 bases). Germline V lookup: CDR1 MGHRA, CDR2 YSYEKL. CDR3 length: 16 residues. Trimming took 0 bases from V and 6 from J, leaving 17 bases between them. CDR3 residues: CASSQESYGGVHGYTF. CDR3 DNA sequence: TGCGCCAGCAGCCAAGAAAGTTACGGGGGGGTTCATGGCTACACCTTC.

The chain uses TRBV6-6 and TRBJ2-3; D is uncertain. Germline values: CDR1 MNHNY, CDR2 SVGAGI (reference sequence). The CDR3 totals 15 residues. V lost 6 bases and J 0 bases, leaving 13 bases between the germline ends. In nucleotides, the CDR3 is TGTGCCAGCAGCCCCCCGACTGCTAGCACAGATACGCAGTATTTT. Translation: CASSPPTASTDTQYF.

The gene calls are TRBV18 and TRBJ2-7; 7 bases map to TRBD1. With 2 bases clipped from V and 6 bases from J, the junction kept 4 bases outside the gene matches. This CDR3 comprises 13 residues. Per the germline V gene, CDR1 is KGHSH and CDR2 is LQKENI. The CDR3 DNA is TGTGCCAGCTCACCAGGGACAGCCGGCGAGCAGTACTTC. Translated: CASSPGTAGEQYF. Based on the CDR3 plus reference TRBV18 and TRBJ2-7, the full variable domain is NAGVMQNPRHLVRRRGQEARLRCSPMKGHSHVYWYRQLPEEGLKFMVYLQKENIIDESGMPKERFSAEFPKEGPSILRIQQVVRGDSAAYFCASSPGTAGEQYFGPGTRLTVT.

V usage is TRBV7-9 and J usage is TRBJ1-3; D may be TRBD1 (6 bases). Germline V gene sequence: CDR1 SEHNR, CDR2 FQNEAQ (reference sequence). The length of the CDR3 is 15 residues. V was shortened by 6 bases and J by 0 bases, with 12 bases between the two germline ends. The CDR3 protein is CASSSGQNSGNTIYF. The CDR3 bases are TGTGCCAGCAGTTCAGGACAGAACTCTGGAAACACCATATATTTT.

This chain uses TRBV30 with TRBJ1-1, with D possibly matching TRBD1 (6 bases). Trimming stripped 0 bases from V and 6 bases from J, with 14 bases between. CDR3 length equals 14 residues. From germline, CDR1 is GTSNPN and CDR2 SVGIG (reference sequence). This CDR3 is CAWSVQGRAAEAFF. The CDR3 nucleotides read TGTGCCTGGAGTGTACAGGGCAGGGCAGCTGAAGCTTTCTTT. The full variable domain, rest sourced from reference TRBV30 and TRBJ1-1, is SQTIHQWPATLVQPVGSPLSLECTVEGTSNPNLYWYRQAAGRGLQLLFYSVGIGQISSEVPQNLSASRPQDRQFILSSKKLLLSDSGFYLCAWSVQGRAAEAFFGQGTRLTVV.

In its sample, this clone was seen once. The rearrangement joins TRBV7-2 to TRBJ2-7; D gene uncertain. V lost 2 bases, J lost 0 bases, and 11 bases lay in between. This CDR3 contains 15 residues. From germline, CDR1 is SGHTA and CDR2 FQGNSA. CDR3 protein: CASSLKHLSSYEQYF. In DNA form, the CDR3 reads TGTGCCAGCAGCTTAAAGCATTTGTCCTCCTACGAGCAGTACTTC. Full variable domain (outside the CDR3, taken from reference TRBV7-2 and TRBJ2-7): GAGVSQSPSNKVTEKGKDVELRCDPISGHTALYWYRQSLGQGLEFLIYFQGNSAPDKSGLPSDRFSAERTGGSVSTLTIQRTQQEDSAVYLCASSLKHLSSYEQYFGPGTRLTVT.

The chain joins TRBV10-3 to TRBJ2-5; TRBD2 is a possible D gene (5 bases). The CDR3 totals 15 residues. CDR1 is ENHRY and CDR2 is SYGVKD in the germline V gene. V shed 0 bases and J shed 5 bases, with 13 bases lying between them. The CDR3 nucleotides are TGTGCCATCAGTGAGTCTGGCGGCCAGCGGGAGACCCAGTACTTC. The encoded protein is CAISESGGQRETQYF.

CDR3 DNA: TGTGCCAGCAGTTTAACGGTAGGGCTTGGGGGCATTCAGTACTTC. Translated: CASSLTVGLGGIQYF. The gene calls are TRBV27 and TRBJ2-4; D may be TRBD1 or TRBD2 (5 bases each). Germline V lookup: CDR1 MNHEY, CDR2 SMNVEV (reference sequence). This CDR3 has 15 residues. Trimming left V 2 bases short and J 9 bases short, with 17 bases between.

V and J are TRBV5-1 and TRBJ1-1; 10 bases fit TRBD1. Germline-derived CDR1 and CDR2 are SGHRS and YFSETQ. This CDR3 spans 16 amino acids. V trimming: 0 bases; J trimming: 6 bases; junction bases outside the gene matches: 8. In DNA, the CDR3 is TGCGCCAGCAGCTTGGCCCTTCCCGGACAGGGGGCTGAAGCTTTCTTT. This gives the protein CASSLALPGQGAEAFF.

CDR3 protein: CASSLAEAYEQYF. CDR3 sequence (DNA): TGTGCCAGCAGCTTAGCAGAGGCCTACGAGCAGTACTTC. The chain links TRBV7-2 to TRBJ2-7; D is unresolved. CDR1 and CDR2 from the germline V gene are SGHTA and FQGNSA. There are 13 residues in the CDR3. V lost 0 bases, J lost 2 bases, and 5 bases lay in between.

This clone showed up just a few times. This chain connects TRBV4-3 to TRBJ2-2; D not resolved. Germline CDR1 reads LGHNA; CDR2 reads YSLEER. This CDR3 comprises 16 residues. V was clipped by 1 base and J by 2 bases, with 11 bases between them. The CDR3 DNA reads as TGCGCCAGCAGCCAAGCGGGTGGAGATAACACCGGGGAGCTGTTTTTT. Protein sequence: CASSQAGGDNTGELFF.

The rearrangement joins TRBV6-5 to TRBJ1-2, with TRBD1 identical over 10 bases. This CDR3 is 16 amino acids long. Germline-derived CDR1 and CDR2 are MNHEY and SVGAGI. Losses at the gene ends were 2 bases for V and 8 bases for J; bases not matched to a gene: 11. CDR3 DNA: TGTGCCAGCAGTTACGAAGGCGGGACAGGGGCGAGAGGCTACACCTTC. This sequence encodes CASSYEGGTGARGYTF.

This chain joins TRBV6-6 and TRBJ1-3; D unclear. CDR1 and CDR2 (germline): MNHNY, SVGAGI (reference sequence). Trimming cost V 7 bases and J 10 bases, with 17 bases left between them. The CDR3 sequence is 13 residues long. This CDR3 is CASTTRDPTTIYF. DNA for the CDR3: TGTGCCAGCACCACGAGAGACCCAACAACCATATATTTT.